This TCR beta chain stems from a study of blood T cell repertoires in COVID-19. Study information: Sample material is recorded as cDNA or gDNA derived from T cells, B-cell-depleted T cells, or PBMCs.

Study processing details: Nucleated cell number was recorded as an estimate derived from reference gene primer amplification. The method was immunoSEQ multiplex PCR; TCRdb's version includes in-frame clones alone and lacks a portion of them. The D gene and trimming were derived from the DNA, and the V and J assignments and clone size from that table. The sample lists some 60,000 clones, around 86% seen once, with 25% to 30% in the top ten. This clone was counted once. The CDR3 covers 15 residues. Germline values: CDR1 SGHTA, CDR2 FQGNSA. J lost 2 bases, V lost 3 bases, and 1 base had no gene match. Sequencing was carried out using peripheral blood. The genes are TRBV7-2 and TRBJ2-6; the match to TRBD1 covers 7 bases. The receptor's source is a woman of 80 years or more with active or convalescent COVID-19. The CDR3 loop is CASSFDRAGANVLTF. CDR3 nucleotides: TGTGCCAGCAGCTTCGACAGGGCTGGGGCCAACGTCCTGACTTTC.